This T cell receptor (beta chain) was profiled in a study of PD-1 blockade in classical Hodgkin lymphoma. Regarding the study as a whole: Initiation of nivolumab under 1 year after ASCT led to exclusion of patients.

Sequencing used immunoSEQ multiplex PCR; TCRdb keeps in-frame clones, though not all of them. The sample records approximately 25,000 clones, about 80% being singletons. Of note for this clone: Its antigen is as yet unknown.

Trimming cost V 3 bases and J 2 bases, with 13 bases left between them. In germline, CDR1 is LNHDA, CDR2 SQIVND (reference sequence). CDR3 length: 15 residues. Relapse was seen in all patients after autologous stem cell transplantation, and brentuximab vedotin exposure was variable. Purified CD4+ T cells were obtained from thawed PBMCs through magnetic negative selection. The study recorded best responses of complete response, partial response or progressive disease. The origin of this receptor is a human donor with classical Hodgkin lymphoma. The starting material was CD4+ T cells from blood, obtained at baseline. The genes are TRBV19 and TRBJ1-2; a weak D match, TRBD1 (6 bases). The CDR3 here is CASSILGRGNYGYTF. In nucleotides, the CDR3 is TGTGCCAGTAGTATCCTCGGCAGGGGAAACTATGGCTACACCTTC.